The text below deals with one TCR beta chain. The specificity of this receptor is unknown. No clone much larger than this one lies a single base away; base qualities are absent. These data belong to a study of blood T cell repertoires in COVID-19 (dated by TCRdb to about 2020). Regarding the study in general: Samples covering the acute and convalescent phases of COVID-19 were provided by collaborators in the United States, Italy and Spain. The sample metadata nearly always contained a de-identified subject ID, COVID-19 status, age in years and sex. Deeply sampled blood TCRbeta repertoires from subjects exposed to, actively infected with, or recovered from COVID-19 were included in the dataset. HLA class I and class II types, where available, came from metadata supplied by the sample provider rather than from assay-based typing. The samples were drawn from two sources: the first 160 participants of the ongoing ImmuneRACE study, and fewer than 1,500 subjects contributed by 6 global collaborators. The repertoires were released in a freely available public database intended as a resource for research on the immune response to SARS-CoV-2. The material from the prospective study consisted of cDNA or gDNA derived from T cells, B-cell-depleted T cells, or PBMCs.

From cysteine to phenylalanine, the CDR3 is 14 amino acids long. Here the CDR3 DNA is all that survives: 42 bases in frame from base 1. The junction shows trimming of 5 bases on V and 3 bases on J, plus 11 bases between the germline ends. The germline V gene encodes CDR1 LNHDA and CDR2 SQIVND (reference sequence). Broad study findings and their caveats: How much clinical and demographic metadata was included differed by source and by participant, and the metadata was provided uncurated.

One collaborating source in Seattle enrolled patients during active infection and followed them longitudinally through the course of disease. Whole blood was collected in K2EDTA tubes by collaborating institutions according to the institutions' own protocols. For TCRbeta analysis, collaborators shipped samples as frozen whole blood, isolated PBMCs, or DNA extracted from either of those sample types. The immunoSEQ Assay, a bias-controlled multiplex PCR, was used to amplify TCRbeta CDR3 regions from genomic DNA. In the authors' own workflow: Within the assay, amplification of reference gene primers was used to estimate how many nucleated cells each sample contained. To quantify the absolute abundance of each unique TCRbeta CDR3 rearrangement, sequence reads were collapsed and filtered. For each sample, productive Simpson clonality was calculated by taking the square root of Simpson's diversity index across productive rearrangements. What TCRdb holds here is the immuneACCESS table cut down to in-frame rearrangements. Part of the clones is not present; checked against another copy, under half of the missing clones reflect an unresolved V gene, and the others are unexplained. That table supplies the V and J calls and clone size; D and trimming were determined from the DNA. Recorded for this sample are more than 150,000 clones; 70% to 90% of them occurred a single time. The ten largest clones add up to around 0.6% of the sample.

Recombination connected TRBV19 to TRBJ1-5; the D gene cannot be named for sure. The receptor was derived from a man aged 55 to 70 with COVID-19, enrolled during active disease. The specimen was peripheral blood. Read as DNA, the sequence is TGTGCCAGTAGTCTTACTAGGGCCAATCAGCCCCAGCATTTT. The resulting protein is CASSLTRANQPQHF.